This entry lists 26 T cell receptor beta chains sequenced from one sample in a study of T-cell reconstitution after alpha-beta-depleted transplantation in children. For TCRbeta, the library was prepared with unique molecular identifiers. Each CDR3 protein is one row after TCRdb ran MiXCR on the PCR reads. The sample records 28,000 or so distinct CDR3 sequences, around 17% being singletons. The specimen comprised PBMCs, mostly from graft donor cells, sampled 60 days after TCRalphabeta/CD19-depleted stem cell transplant. These receptors were obtained from a male patient between 2 and 10 years old who had a stem cell transplant for acute lymphoblastic leukemia, so the T cells may come from the graft donor.

This clonotype was observed many times. The chain is built from TRBV10-3 and TRBJ2-2; no definite D call. The CDR3 extends over 15 amino acids. Germline values: CDR1 ENHRY, CDR2 SYGVKD. V lost 8 bases and J 2 bases, leaving 15 bases between the germline ends. CDR3 DNA sequence: TGTGCCATCGGGCCGGGCGGTGTTAACACCGGGGAGCTGTTTTTT. Amino acids: CAIGPGGVNTGELFF.

This clonotype was seen repeatedly, ten times or more. The genes are TRBV24-1 and TRBJ1-5; D possibly corresponds to TRBD1 (5 bases). This CDR3 region has 13 residues. Germline V gene sequence: CDR1 KGHDR, CDR2 SFDVKD. V gave up 10 bases and J gave up 6 bases, with 15 bases separating them. This chain's CDR3 is CATSGGSGQPQHF. Written as DNA, the CDR3 is TGTGCCACTTCGGGGGGGAGTGGTCAGCCCCAGCATTTT.

This chain connects TRBV12-3 or TRBV12-4 to TRBJ1-5; D gene unclear. This CDR3 is built from 13 residues. Deletions cut 7 bases from V and 2 bases from J, with 9 bases between. CDR3 loop: CASTRNGNQPQHF. The DNA of the CDR3 is TGTGCCAGCACCCGAAACGGCAATCAGCCCCAGCATTTT.

This clonotype was detected once. This chain uses TRBV20-1 with TRBJ1-1; possibly TRBD1 for D (6 bases). Germline values: CDR1 DFQATT, CDR2 SNEGSKA (reference sequence). Trimming shortened V by 2 bases and J by 1 base, and 14 bases separated the two germline ends. CDR3 length: 15 amino acids. The CDR3 sequence is CSARRSGTSNTEAFF. CDR3 bases: TGCAGTGCTAGAAGGTCGGGGACATCGAACACTGAAGCTTTCTTT.

CDR3 in amino acids: CASGRRNTDTQYF. The CDR3 bases are TGTGCCAGCGGGAGGCGAAACACAGATACGCAGTATTTT. The chain employs TRBV2 and TRBJ2-3; tentatively, D is TRBD2 (6 bases). V was shortened by 8 bases and J by 2 bases, with 11 bases between the two germline ends. This CDR3 is built from 13 residues. Germline V gives CDR1 SNHLY, CDR2 FYNNEI. Complete variable domain (other parts from reference TRBV2 and TRBJ2-3): EPEVTQTPSHQVTQMGQEVILRCVPISNHLYFYWYRQILGQKVEFLVSFYNNEISEKSEIFDDQFSVERPDGSNFTLKIRSTKLEDSAMYFCASGRRNTDTQYFGPGTRLTVL.

This clonotype showed up just a few times. V is TRBV10-2 and J is TRBJ2-3, with D tentatively TRBD1 (5 bases). CDR3 length: 12 residues. The V end lost 4 bases, the J end lost 10 bases, and 12 bases lay between the germline ends. Germline values: CDR1 WSHSY, CDR2 SAAADI. The CDR3 loop reads CASSGRDLAQYF. DNA of the CDR3: TGCGCCAGCAGTGGCAGGGATCTGGCGCAGTATTTT.

This clonotype was counted a few times. This chain links TRBV3-1 with TRBJ1-6; 8 bases map to TRBD1. This CDR3 is built from 15 residues. Germline V gene data show CDR1 as LGHDT and CDR2 as YNNKEL (reference sequence). The junction had 5 bases not matched to a gene; V was cut back by 1 base and J by 9 bases. CDR3 DNA sequence: TGTGCCAGCAGCCAAGGGCAGGGGGCAGGTTCACCCCTCCACTTT. Amino acids: CASSQGQGAGSPLHF.

J is TRBJ2-2 and V is TRBV5-1; D call uncertain. The ends were cut back, 0 bases at V and 4 bases at J, with 1 base in the middle. The CDR3 sequence is 12 residues long. In germline, CDR1 is SGHRS, CDR2 YFSETQ. CDR3 in DNA: TGCGCCAGCAGCTTGGCCACCGGGGAGCTGTTTTTT. This gives the protein CASSLATGELFF.

This clonotype was seen more than once but under ten times. The chain is built from TRBV4-3 and TRBJ1-1; D ambiguous. Germline V gene sequence: CDR1 LGHNA, CDR2 YSLEER. This CDR3 spans 16 amino acids. V was clipped by 0 bases and J by 0 bases, with 11 bases between them. This CDR3 reads CASSQDRRTMNTEAFF. The CDR3 DNA follows: TGCGCCAGCAGCCAAGACCGGAGAACAATGAACACTGAAGCTTTCTTT.

This clonotype was counted a few times. The chain employs TRBV20-1 and TRBJ2-3, with 7 positions matching TRBD2. In germline, CDR1 is DFQATT, CDR2 SNEGSKA (reference sequence). This CDR3 has 13 amino acids. The CDR3 nucleotides read TGCAGAGGAGCGGGGCATAGCACAGATACGCAGTATTTT. It is translated as CRGAGHSTDTQYF.

The V gene is TRBV6-1, the J gene TRBJ1-4; TRBD1 is a possible D gene (6 bases). V lost 2 bases and J 7 bases, leaving 11 bases between the germline ends. The CDR3 contains 14 residues. From germline, CDR1 is MNHNS and CDR2 SASEGT. CDR3 bases: TGTGCCAGCAGTGAATACAGGGACGGTGAAAAACTGTTTTTT. Protein product: CASSEYRDGEKLFF.

The chain recombines TRBV5-1 with TRBJ2-5; 7 bases align to TRBD1. Trimming took 4 bases from V and 9 from J; bases not matched to a gene: 6. Germline assignment: CDR1 SGHRS and CDR2 YFSETQ. The CDR3 length is 12 residues. The DNA of the CDR3 is TGCGCCAGCAGCCCAGGGGGTAGAGCCCAGTACTTC. Its protein is CASSPGGRAQYF. Supplemented by reference TRBV5-1 and TRBJ2-5, the full variable domain reads KAGVTQTPRYLIKTRGQQVTLSCSPISGHRSVSWYQQTPGQGLQFLFEYFSETQRNKGNFPGRFSGRQFSNSRSEMNVSTLELGDSALYLCASSPGGRAQYFGPGTRLLVL.

The chain links TRBV28 to TRBJ2-7; the D is unclear. The V gene lost 2 bases and the J gene lost 7 bases, with 6 bases spanning the gap. Germline values: CDR1 MDHEN, CDR2 SYDVKM. The CDR3 length is 11 residues. The chain's CDR3 is CASSLLQEQYF. Written as DNA, the CDR3 is TGTGCCAGCAGTTTACTTCAGGAGCAGTACTTC.

This clonotype was picked up a small number of times. V and J are TRBV7-6 and TRBJ1-3; D gene unclear. From germline, CDR1 is SGHVS and CDR2 FNYEAQ. The CDR3 totals 15 residues. Trimming pared 4 bases from V and 4 bases from J, leaving 14 bases between. CDR3: CASSSPQGNGNTIYF. The CDR3 DNA reads as TGTGCCAGCAGCTCGCCTCAAGGGAACGGAAACACCATATATTTT.

Ten or more counts support this clonotype. The genes are TRBV11-2 and TRBJ2-1; the match to TRBD2 covers 10 bases. The CDR3 sequence is 16 residues long. The V segment lost 3 bases and the J segment 4 bases; nucleotides outside the gene matches: 6. The germline gives CDR1 SGHAT, CDR2 FQNNGV. CDR3 amino acids: CASSFERGGWYNEQFF. CDR3 coding DNA: TGTGCCAGCAGCTTCGAGCGGGGGGGTTGGTACAATGAGCAGTTCTTC.

This clonotype was seen ten or more times. The rearrangement links TRBV11-1 to TRBJ2-1; TRBD2 matches 7 bases. The CDR3 runs 18 residues. Germline CDR1 is SGHAT and CDR2 is FQDESV (reference sequence). The V segment lost 5 bases and the J segment 3 bases; nucleotides outside the gene matches: 16. CDR3 nucleotide sequence: TGTGCCAGCAGCGGCCAAGGAGCGGGACCGGTAGACTACAATGAGCAGTTCTTC. Residues: CASSGQGAGPVDYNEQFF.

This clonotype was seen repeatedly, ten times or more. The V and J genes are TRBV7-9 and TRBJ2-2; D not resolved. This CDR3 spans 14 amino acids. Trimming took off 4 bases at V and 1 base at J, with 7 bases between the two ends. Germline lookup yields CDR1 SEHNR and CDR2 FQNEAQ (reference sequence). CDR3 sequence: CASSSLVNTGELFF. The CDR3, as DNA: TGTGCCAGCAGCTCGCTAGTGAACACCGGGGAGCTGTTTTTT.

The CDR3 bases are TGTGCCAGCAGTTACGGGGGCTCAGATACGCAGTATTTT. As protein: CASSYGGSDTQYF. This chain connects TRBV6-5 to TRBJ2-3, with D tentatively TRBD1 (6 bases). The CDR3 spans 13 residues. The germline V gene encodes CDR1 MNHEY and CDR2 SVGAGI. V was pared by 2 bases and J by 4 bases, with 7 bases between.

This clonotype was counted a single time. The rearrangement joins TRBV6-5 to TRBJ2-7, with TRBD2 matching over 7 bases. Losses at the gene ends were 7 bases for V and 1 base for J; bases not matched to a gene: 10. CDR3 length: 15 amino acids. The germline V gene has CDR1 MNHEY and CDR2 SVGAGI. CDR3 sequence reads: CASTLGASGSYEQYF. For the CDR3, the DNA is TGTGCCAGCACTTTAGGGGCTAGCGGTTCCTACGAGCAGTACTTC.

To note about this clonotype: A much more abundant neighbour one base away suggests this may be a read error. This chain joins TRBV6-2 or TRBV6-3 and TRBJ2-3; 7 bases match TRBD2. Germline lookup yields CDR1 MNHEY and CDR2 SVGEGT. The CDR3 contains 12 residues. The CDR3 sequence is CGSMGGEDTQYF. The CDR3 DNA reads as TGTGGCAGCATGGGGGGGGAAGATACGCAGTATTTT.

The chain combines TRBV28 with TRBJ2-7, with TRBD1 matching 9 bases. The CDR3 covers 13 residues. Germline V gene sequence: CDR1 MDHEN, CDR2 SYDVKM. V gave up 6 bases and J gave up 2 bases; unmatched junction bases: 2. The CDR3 nucleotides read TGTGCCAGCAGGGGACAGGGCCCCTACGAGCAGTACTTC. Translated, it gives CASRGQGPYEQYF. The variable domain in full, with the rest retrieved from reference TRBV28 and TRBJ2-7, is DVKVTQSSRYLVKRTGEKVFLECVQDMDHENMFWYRQDPGLGLRLIYFSYDVKMKEKGDIPEGYSVSREKKERFSLILESASTNQTSMYLCASRGQGPYEQYFGPGTRLTVT.

This clonotype was counted ten times or more. CDR3: CSASTSSGSVGEQFF. CDR3 DNA: TGCAGTGCTAGTACGAGTAGCGGGAGTGTCGGTGAGCAGTTCTTC. This chain connects TRBV20-1 to TRBJ2-1, with TRBD2 matching 9 bases. Germline CDR1 DFQATT, CDR2 SNEGSKA (reference sequence). The CDR3 extends over 15 amino acids. The ends lost 3 bases at V and 9 bases at J; junction bases unmatched: 12.

The CDR3 coding sequence is TGTGCCAGCAGTTTAGACAGAGCCCTACACGCGAACACCGGGGAGCTGTTTTTT. Residues: CASSLDRALHANTGELFF. The V gene is TRBV12-3 or TRBV12-4, the J gene TRBJ2-2; D not certain. V was pared by 1 base and J by 0 bases, with 15 bases between. CDR3 length: 18 residues.

This rearrangement joins TRBV5-1 to TRBJ2-2, with D possibly being TRBD1 (6 bases). The CDR3 loop spans 14 amino acids. V was pared by 5 bases and J by 4 bases, with 12 bases between. Germline V gene sequence: CDR1 SGHRS, CDR2 YFSETQ. The CDR3 DNA sequence: TGCGCCAGCAGTACAGGGCAGGGCACCGGGGAGCTGTTTTTT. The encoded protein is CASSTGQGTGELFF.

This clonotype was counted only a few times. The chain recombines TRBV20-1 with TRBJ2-7; the match to TRBD1 covers 8 bases. Germline-derived CDR1 and CDR2 are DFQATT and SNEGSKA (reference sequence). This CDR3 has 12 amino acids. V dropped 4 bases and J dropped 3; count of bases not matched to a gene: 2. The CDR3 coding sequence is TGCAGTGCTACAACAGGGGGCTACGAGCAGTACTTC. Protein: CSATTGGYEQYF.

This chain connects TRBV6-5 to TRBJ2-6; TRBD2 agrees at 11 bases. The CDR3 contains 18 residues. Germline assignment: CDR1 MNHEY and CDR2 SVGAGI. Trimming took 2 bases from V and 3 from J; bases not matched to a gene: 6. In nucleotides, the CDR3 is TGTGCCAGCAGTTACAGTAGCGGGAGGGGGAGTGGGGCCAACGTCCTGACTTTC. Amino acids: CASSYSSGRGSGANVLTF.